Presented here are 6 T cell receptor beta chains from one specimen sequenced in a study of T cells in localized non-small cell lung cancer. Only in-frame clones appear in the TCRdb table, and some are missing; sequencing was by immunoSEQ multiplex PCR. Counted here are about 24,000 clones, about nine tenths occurring once; the ten biggest clones make up 6.9%. This specimen was peripheral blood, taken before any cancer treatment. These receptors were collected from a woman aged 40-69 years with stage I lung adenocarcinoma.

The rearrangement joins TRBV5-6 to TRBJ2-3; the D is unclear. V was shortened by 1 base and J by 5 bases, with 2 bases between the two germline ends. The CDR3 has 11 amino acids. The germline V gene has CDR1 SGHDT and CDR2 YYEEEE. The CDR3 loop reads CASSLLDTQYF. The CDR3 region has the DNA TGTGCCAGCAGCTTGTTAGATACGCAGTATTTT.

This chain links TRBV27 with TRBJ2-7; unclear D gene. The germline CDR1 and CDR2 sequences are MNHEY and SMNVEV (reference sequence). The CDR3 runs to 11 residues. V lost 3 bases and J 6 bases, leaving 6 bases between the germline ends. DNA of the CDR3: TGTGCCAGCAGTTTCGGTTCCGAGCAGTACTTC. It is translated as CASSFGSEQYF.

The chain uses TRBV6-1 and TRBJ2-3; the match to TRBD1 covers 7 bases. The trim removed 7 bases at V and 3 bases at J, leaving 7 bases unmatched. The V gene's germline CDR1 is MNHNS and CDR2 SASEGT. The CDR3 length is 14 residues. The CDR3: CASTPGQSTDTQYF. The CDR3 region has the DNA TGTGCCAGCACTCCGGGACAGAGTACAGATACGCAGTATTTT.

With respect to this clone: The same CDR3 is also encoded by other DNA sequences in this sample. The chain combines TRBV7-6 with TRBJ2-6; 7 bases align to TRBD2. The CDR3 is made up of 16 amino acids. The germline gives CDR1 SGHVS, CDR2 FNYEAQ. V lost 5 bases and J lost 2; bases outside the gene matches: 6. CDR3: CASSGRALAGANVLTF. The CDR3 DNA sequence: TGTGCCAGCAGCGGGAGGGCGCTGGCTGGGGCCAACGTCCTGACTTTC. The variable domain in full, completed from reference TRBV7-6 and TRBJ2-6, reads GAGVSQSPRYKVTKRGQDVALRCDPISGHVSLYWYRQALGQGPEFLTYFNYEAQQDKSGLPNDRFSAERPEGSISTLTIQRTEQRDSAMYRCASSGRALAGANVLTFGAGSRLTVL.

DNA of the CDR3: TGTGCCAGCAGCGCTAAGGGAGGCACTGAAGCTTTCTTT. Translated, it gives CASSAKGGTEAFF. The V call is TRBV7-9, the J call TRBJ1-1; D not certain. Germline V CDR1 and CDR2: SEHNR, FQNEAQ (reference sequence). The CDR3 is made up of 13 amino acids. Trimming cost V 5 bases and J 4 bases, with 11 bases left between them.

The chain employs TRBV11-2 and TRBJ1-2; 7 bases are a match to TRBD1. From germline, CDR1 is SGHAT and CDR2 FQNNGV. Unmatched junction bases numbered 11, after V lost 5 bases and J lost 5 bases. CDR3 length equals 15 residues. The CDR3: CASSPRQGGMYGYTF. The CDR3 DNA is TGTGCCAGCAGCCCCCGACAGGGTGGAATGTATGGCTACACCTTC. Full variable domain (outside the CDR3, taken from reference TRBV11-2 and TRBJ1-2): EAGVAQSPRYKIIEKRQSVAFWCNPISGHATLYWYQQILGQGPKLLIQFQNNGVVDDSQLPKDRFSAERLKGVDSTLKIQPAKLEDSAVYLCASSPRQGGMYGYTFGSGTRLTVV.